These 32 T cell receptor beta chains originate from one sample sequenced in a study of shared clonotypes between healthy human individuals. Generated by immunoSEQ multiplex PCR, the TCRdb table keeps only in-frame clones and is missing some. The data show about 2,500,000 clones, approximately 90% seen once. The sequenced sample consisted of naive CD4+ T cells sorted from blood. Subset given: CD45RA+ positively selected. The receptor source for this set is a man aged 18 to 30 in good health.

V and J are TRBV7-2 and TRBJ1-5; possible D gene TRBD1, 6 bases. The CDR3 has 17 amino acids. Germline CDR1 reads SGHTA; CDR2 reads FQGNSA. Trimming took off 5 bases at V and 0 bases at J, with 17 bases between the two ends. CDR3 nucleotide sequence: TGTGCCAGCAGCCTAACCCTCACAGGGAATAGCAATCAGCCCCAGCATTTT. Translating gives CASSLTLTGNSNQPQHF.

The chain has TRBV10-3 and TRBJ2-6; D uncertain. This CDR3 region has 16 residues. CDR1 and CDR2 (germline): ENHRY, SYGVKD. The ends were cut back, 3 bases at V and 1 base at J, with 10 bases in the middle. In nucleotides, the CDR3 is TGTGCCATCAGTGATCCGGTTCTATCTGGGGCCAACGTCCTGACTTTC. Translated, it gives CAISDPVLSGANVLTF.

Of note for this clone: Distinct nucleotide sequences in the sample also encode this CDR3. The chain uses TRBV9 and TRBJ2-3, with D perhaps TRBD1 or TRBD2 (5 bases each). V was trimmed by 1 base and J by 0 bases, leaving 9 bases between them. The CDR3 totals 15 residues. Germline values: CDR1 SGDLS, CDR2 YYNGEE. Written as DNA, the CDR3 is TGTGCCAGCAGCGTAAGGGGAGTTAGCACAGATACGCAGTATTTT. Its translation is CASSVRGVSTDTQYF.

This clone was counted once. DNA for the CDR3: TGTGCCAGCAGTACCGGGACAGGGGGCGTCTATGGCTACACCTTC. It translates to CASSTGTGGVYGYTF. This chain joins TRBV7-2 and TRBJ1-2; 12 nucleotides agree with TRBD1. Germline CDR1 and CDR2: SGHTA and FQGNSA. The CDR3 totals 15 residues. After removal of 6 bases from V and 4 bases from J, the junction contained 6 bases not matched to a gene.

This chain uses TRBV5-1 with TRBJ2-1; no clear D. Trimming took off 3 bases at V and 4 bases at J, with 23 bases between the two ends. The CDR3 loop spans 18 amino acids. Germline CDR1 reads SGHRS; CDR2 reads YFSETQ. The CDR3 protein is CASSYQKYREKLYNEQFF. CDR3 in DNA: TGCGCCAGCAGCTACCAGAAGTACCGAGAAAAGTTATACAATGAGCAGTTCTTC.

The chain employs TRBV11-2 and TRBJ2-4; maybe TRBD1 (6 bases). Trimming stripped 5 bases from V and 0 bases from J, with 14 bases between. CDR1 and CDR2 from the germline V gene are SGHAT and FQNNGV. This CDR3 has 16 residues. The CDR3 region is CASSPRTAIAKNIQYF. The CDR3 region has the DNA TGTGCCAGCAGCCCGAGGACAGCCATAGCCAAAAACATTCAGTACTTC.

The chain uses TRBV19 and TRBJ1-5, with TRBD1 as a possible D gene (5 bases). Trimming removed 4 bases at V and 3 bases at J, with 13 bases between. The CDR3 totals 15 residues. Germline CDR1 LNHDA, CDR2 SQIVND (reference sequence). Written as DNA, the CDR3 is TGTGCCAGTAGTAGGGGGTCATTCTACAATCAGCCCCAGCATTTT. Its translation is CASSRGSFYNQPQHF.

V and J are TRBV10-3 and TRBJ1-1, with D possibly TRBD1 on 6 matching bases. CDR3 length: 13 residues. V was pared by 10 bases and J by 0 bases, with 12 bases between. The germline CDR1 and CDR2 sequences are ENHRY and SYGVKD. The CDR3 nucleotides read TGTGCCACAATAAGGACAGTGAACACTGAAGCTTTCTTT. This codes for CATIRTVNTEAFF.

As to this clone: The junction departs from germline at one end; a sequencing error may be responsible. DNA of the CDR3: TGTGCCAGCAGCTTACGGGGGGGTAGCGATCAGCCCCAGCATTTT. It codes for CASSLRGGSDQPQHF. The chain links TRBV11-2 to TRBJ1-5; D is possibly TRBD1 (5 bases). CDR3 length: 15 amino acids. Looked up from germline, CDR1 is SGHAT and CDR2 is FQNNGV. The full variable domain, with the rest looked up from reference TRBV11-2 and TRBJ1-5, is EAGVAQSPRYKIIEKRQSVAFWCNPISGHATLYWYQQILGQGPKLLIQFQNNGVVDDSQLPKDRFSAERLKGVDSTLKIQPAKLEDSAVYLCASSLRGGSDQPQHFGDGTRLSIL.

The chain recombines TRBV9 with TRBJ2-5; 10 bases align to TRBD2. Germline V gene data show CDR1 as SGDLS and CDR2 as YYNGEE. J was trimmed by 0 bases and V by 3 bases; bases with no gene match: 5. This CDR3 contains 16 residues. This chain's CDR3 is CASSESGLAHQETQYF. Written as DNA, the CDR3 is TGTGCCAGCAGCGAATCGGGACTAGCGCACCAAGAGACCCAGTACTTC.

The CDR3: CASSPEQGSGYTF. The CDR3 coding sequence is TGTGCCAGCTCACCGGAACAGGGGTCTGGCTACACCTTC. The genes are TRBV18 and TRBJ1-2; 7 bases match TRBD1. V was pared by 3 bases and J by 7 bases, with 5 bases of the junction left unmatched. Germline V gene sequence: CDR1 KGHSH, CDR2 LQKENI. The CDR3 extends over 13 amino acids. Together with reference TRBV18 and TRBJ1-2, the CDR3 gives the full variable domain: NAGVMQNPRHLVRRRGQEARLRCSPMKGHSHVYWYRQLPEEGLKFMVYLQKENIIDESGMPKERFSAEFPKEGPSILRIQQVVRGDSAAYFCASSPEQGSGYTFGSGTRLTVV.

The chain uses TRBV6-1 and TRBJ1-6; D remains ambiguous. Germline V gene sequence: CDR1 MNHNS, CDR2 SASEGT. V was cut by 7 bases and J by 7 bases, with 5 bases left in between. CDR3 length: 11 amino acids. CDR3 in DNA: TGTGCCAGCACGGAGAATTCACCCCTCCACTTT. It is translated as CASTENSPLHF.

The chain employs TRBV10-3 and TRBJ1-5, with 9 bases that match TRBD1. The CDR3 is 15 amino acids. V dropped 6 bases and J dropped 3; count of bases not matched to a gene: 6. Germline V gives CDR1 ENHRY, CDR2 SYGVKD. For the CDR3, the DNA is TGTGCCATCAGCCGGGGGACAGGGAACAATCAGCCCCAGCATTTT. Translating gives CAISRGTGNNQPQHF.

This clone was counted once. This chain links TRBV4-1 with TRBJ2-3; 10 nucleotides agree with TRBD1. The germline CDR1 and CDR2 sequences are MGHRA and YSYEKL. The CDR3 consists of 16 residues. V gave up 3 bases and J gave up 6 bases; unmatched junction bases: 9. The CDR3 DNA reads TGCGCCAGCAGCCAGGATCAGACAGGGGGCATTGATACGCAGTATTTT. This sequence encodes CASSQDQTGGIDTQYF.

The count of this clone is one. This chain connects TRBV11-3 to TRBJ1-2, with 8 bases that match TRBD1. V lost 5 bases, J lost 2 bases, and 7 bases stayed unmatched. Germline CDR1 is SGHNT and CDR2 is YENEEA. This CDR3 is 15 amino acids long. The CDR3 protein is CASSPRTGSNYGYTF. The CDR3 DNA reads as TGTGCCAGCAGCCCGAGGACAGGGTCGAACTATGGCTACACCTTC. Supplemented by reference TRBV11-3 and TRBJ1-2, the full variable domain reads EAGVVQSPRYKIIEKKQPVAFWCNPISGHNTLYWYLQNLGQGPELLIRYENEEAVDDSQLPKDRFSAERLKGVDSTLKIQPAELGDSAVYLCASSPRTGSNYGYTFGSGTRLTVV.

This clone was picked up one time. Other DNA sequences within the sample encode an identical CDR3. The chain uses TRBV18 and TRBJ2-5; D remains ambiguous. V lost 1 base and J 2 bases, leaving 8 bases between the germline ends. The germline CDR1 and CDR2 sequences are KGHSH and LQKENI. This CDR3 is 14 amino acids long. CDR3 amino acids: CASSPLNSQETQYF. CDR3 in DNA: TGTGCCAGCTCACCACTTAATTCGCAAGAGACCCAGTACTTC. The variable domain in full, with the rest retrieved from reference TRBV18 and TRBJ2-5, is NAGVMQNPRHLVRRRGQEARLRCSPMKGHSHVYWYRQLPEEGLKFMVYLQKENIIDESGMPKERFSAEFPKEGPSILRIQQVVRGDSAAYFCASSPLNSQETQYFGPGTRLLVL.

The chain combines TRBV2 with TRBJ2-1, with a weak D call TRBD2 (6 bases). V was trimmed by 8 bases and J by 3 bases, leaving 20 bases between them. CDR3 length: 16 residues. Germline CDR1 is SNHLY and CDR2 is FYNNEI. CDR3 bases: TGTGCCAGCTCCCGGGTGCGGGGTACCTTCTACAATGAGCAGTTCTTC. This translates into CASSRVRGTFYNEQFF.

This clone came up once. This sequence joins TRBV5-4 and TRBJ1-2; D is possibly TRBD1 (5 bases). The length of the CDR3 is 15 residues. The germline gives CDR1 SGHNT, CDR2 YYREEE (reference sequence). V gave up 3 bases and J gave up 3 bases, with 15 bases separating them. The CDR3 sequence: CASSSPQQGYYGYTF. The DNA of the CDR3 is TGTGCCAGCAGCTCCCCCCAGCAGGGCTACTATGGCTACACCTTC.

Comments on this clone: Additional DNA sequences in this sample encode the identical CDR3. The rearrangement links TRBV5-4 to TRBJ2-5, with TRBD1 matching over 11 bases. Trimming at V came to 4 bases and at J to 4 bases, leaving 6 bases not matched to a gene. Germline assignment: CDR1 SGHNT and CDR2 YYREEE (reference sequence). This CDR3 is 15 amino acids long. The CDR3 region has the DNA TGTGCCAGCAGCCCGCGGACAGGGGGCGGAGAGACCCAGTACTTC. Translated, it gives CASSPRTGGGETQYF.

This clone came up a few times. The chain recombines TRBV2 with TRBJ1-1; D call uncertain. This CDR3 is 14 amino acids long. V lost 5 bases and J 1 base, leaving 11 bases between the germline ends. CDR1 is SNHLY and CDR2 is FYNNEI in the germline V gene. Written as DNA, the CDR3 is TGTGCCAGCAGTCCCGGAGGTTGGAACACTGAAGCTTTCTTT. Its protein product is CASSPGGWNTEAFF.

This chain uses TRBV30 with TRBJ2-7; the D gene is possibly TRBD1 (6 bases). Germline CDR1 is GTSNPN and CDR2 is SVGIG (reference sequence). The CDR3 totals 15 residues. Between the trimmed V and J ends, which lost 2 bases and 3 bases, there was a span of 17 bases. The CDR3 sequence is CAWSTPGEGGYEQYF. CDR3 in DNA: TGTGCCTGGAGTACTCCCGGCGAAGGGGGCTACGAGCAGTACTTC.

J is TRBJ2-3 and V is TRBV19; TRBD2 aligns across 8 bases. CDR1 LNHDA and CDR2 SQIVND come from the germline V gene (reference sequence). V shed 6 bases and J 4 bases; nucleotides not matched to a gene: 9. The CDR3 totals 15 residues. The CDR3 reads CASSAQAGGPDTQYF. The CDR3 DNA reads TGTGCCAGTAGCGCTCAGGCGGGGGGTCCAGATACGCAGTATTTT. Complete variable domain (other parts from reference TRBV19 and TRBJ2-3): DGGITQSPKYLFRKEGQNVTLSCEQNLNHDAMYWYRQDPGQGLRLIYYSQIVNDFQKGDIAEGYSVSREKKESFPLTVTSAQKNPTAFYLCASSAQAGGPDTQYFGPGTRLTVL.

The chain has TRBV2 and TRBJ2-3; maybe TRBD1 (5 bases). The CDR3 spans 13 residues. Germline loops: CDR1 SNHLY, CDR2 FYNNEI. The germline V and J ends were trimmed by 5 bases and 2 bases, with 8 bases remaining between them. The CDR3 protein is CASSSDTTDTQYF. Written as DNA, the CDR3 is TGTGCCAGCAGTTCGGACACCACAGATACGCAGTATTTT.

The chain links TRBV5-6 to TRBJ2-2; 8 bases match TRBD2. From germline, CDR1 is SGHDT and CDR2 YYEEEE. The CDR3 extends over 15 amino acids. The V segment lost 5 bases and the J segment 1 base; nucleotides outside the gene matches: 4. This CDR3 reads CASRREVVNTGELFF. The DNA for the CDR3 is TGTGCCAGCAGGCGGGAGGTGGTGAACACCGGGGAGCTGTTTTTT.

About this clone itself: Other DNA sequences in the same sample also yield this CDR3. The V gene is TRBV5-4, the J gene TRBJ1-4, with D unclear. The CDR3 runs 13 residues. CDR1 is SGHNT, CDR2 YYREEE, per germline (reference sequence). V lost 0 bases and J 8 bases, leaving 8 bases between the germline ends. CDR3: CASSLGQAEKLFF. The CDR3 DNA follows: TGTGCCAGCAGCTTGGGACAAGCCGAAAAACTGTTTTTT.

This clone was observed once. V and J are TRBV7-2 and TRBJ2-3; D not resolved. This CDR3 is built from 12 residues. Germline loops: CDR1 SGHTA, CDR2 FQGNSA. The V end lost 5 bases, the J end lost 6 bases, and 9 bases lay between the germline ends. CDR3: CASSVKADTQYF. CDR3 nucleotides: TGTGCCAGCAGCGTAAAGGCGGATACGCAGTATTTT.

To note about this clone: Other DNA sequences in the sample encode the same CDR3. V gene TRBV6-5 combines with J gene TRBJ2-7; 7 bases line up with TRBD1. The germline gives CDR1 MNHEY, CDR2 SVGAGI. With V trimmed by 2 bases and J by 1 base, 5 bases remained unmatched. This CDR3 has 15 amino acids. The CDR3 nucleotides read TGTGCCAGCAGTTACAGGGACAGAGGGTCCTACGAGCAGTACTTC. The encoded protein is CASSYRDRGSYEQYF.

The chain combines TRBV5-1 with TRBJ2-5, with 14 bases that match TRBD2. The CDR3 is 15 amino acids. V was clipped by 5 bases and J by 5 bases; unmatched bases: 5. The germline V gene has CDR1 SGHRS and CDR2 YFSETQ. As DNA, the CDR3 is TGCGCCAGCAGAAGACTAGCGGGAGGGCAGGAGACCCAGTACTTC. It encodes CASRRLAGGQETQYF.

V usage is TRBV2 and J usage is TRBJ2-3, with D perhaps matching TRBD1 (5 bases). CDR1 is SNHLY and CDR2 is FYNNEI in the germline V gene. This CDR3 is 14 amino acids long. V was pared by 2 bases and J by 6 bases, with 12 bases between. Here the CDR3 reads CASSEILKGDTQYF. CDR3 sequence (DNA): TGTGCCAGCAGTGAAATCCTTAAGGGGGATACGCAGTATTTT.

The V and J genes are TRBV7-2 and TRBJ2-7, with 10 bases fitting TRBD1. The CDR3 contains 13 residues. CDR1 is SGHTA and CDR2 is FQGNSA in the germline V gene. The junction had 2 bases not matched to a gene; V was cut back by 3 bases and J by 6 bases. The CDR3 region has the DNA TGTGCCAGCAGCTTCCGGGACAGGGGCGAGCAGTACTTC. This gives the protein CASSFRDRGEQYF.

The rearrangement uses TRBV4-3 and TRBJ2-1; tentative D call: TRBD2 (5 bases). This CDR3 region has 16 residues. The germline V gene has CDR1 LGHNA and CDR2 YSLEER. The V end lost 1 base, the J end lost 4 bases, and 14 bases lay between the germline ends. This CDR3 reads CASSQGRAQPYNEQFF. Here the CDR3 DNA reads TGCGCCAGCAGCCAAGGGCGGGCCCAACCTTACAATGAGCAGTTCTTC.

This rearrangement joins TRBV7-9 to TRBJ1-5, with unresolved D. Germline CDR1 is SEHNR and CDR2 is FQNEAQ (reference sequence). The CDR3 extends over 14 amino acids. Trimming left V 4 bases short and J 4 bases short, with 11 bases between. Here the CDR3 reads CASSSSNGNQPQHF. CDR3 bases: TGTGCCAGCAGCTCTTCGAATGGAAATCAGCCCCAGCATTTT.